A selection of T cell receptor beta chains follows, all from one sample in a study of cytomegalovirus exposure and HLA in healthy donors. The data were produced by immunoSEQ multiplex PCR, yet TCRdb's version contains in-frame clones alone and is incomplete. The data contain approximately 100,000 clones, roughly 76% of them seen just once; the ten biggest clones take up roughly 12%. Sequenced sample: PBMCs. Receptor source: a woman aged 40 to 50 in good health and CMV-seropositive. The CDR3 runs from the conserved cysteine through the conserved F or W. Where a row states a size, it is once, few, many or the class of an expanded clone; other rows omit it.

v_gene: TRBV11-2; abundance: few; CDR3aa: CASSLQEVSEAFF
v_gene: TRBV7-9; abundance: -; CDR3aa: CASSLSGETQYF
v_gene: TRBV25-1; abundance: -; CDR3aa: CASSERQQETQYF
v_gene: TRBV5-8; abundance: few; CDR3aa: CASRAMGDSWQPQHF
v_gene: TRBV5-1; abundance: once; CDR3aa: CASSLNRRGTEAFF
v_gene: TRBV7-2; abundance: -; CDR3aa: CASSRPRTGLYEQYF
v_gene: TRBV5-6; abundance: -; CDR3aa: CASSSGYGYTF
v_gene: TRBV6-5; abundance: -; CDR3aa: CASSYSTAKSYGYTF
v_gene: TRBV6-4; abundance: -; CDR3aa: CASSDRGTTDTQYF
v_gene: TRBV6-5; abundance: -; CDR3aa: CASRGQGATGELFF
v_gene: TRBV6-6; abundance: -; CDR3aa: CASSYPARASYNEQFF
v_gene: TRBV4-1; abundance: few; CDR3aa: CASSPQAGNNEQFF
v_gene: TRBV11-1; abundance: few; CDR3aa: CASSLIGGAPDTQYF
v_gene: TRBV19; abundance: -; CDR3aa: CASSPRVAGYTGELFF
v_gene: TRBV7-2; abundance: few; CDR3aa: CASSQQGNTIYF
v_gene: TRBV7-2; abundance: -; CDR3aa: CASSPSRVEQYF
v_gene: TRBV1; abundance: once; CDR3aa: CTSRLAGKRYNEQFF
v_gene: TRBV27; abundance: -; CDR3aa: CASSHPGRARYEQYF
v_gene: TRBV7-9; abundance: -; CDR3aa: CASSFGSIDNEQYF
v_gene: TRBV19; abundance: -; CDR3aa: CASSIGAPPLHF
v_gene: TRBV19; abundance: -; CDR3aa: CASKTSGGYNEQFF
v_gene: TRBV6-1; abundance: -; CDR3aa: CASSRGTVYGYTF
v_gene: TRBV6-5; abundance: -; CDR3aa: CASSYSGTGYEQYF
v_gene: TRBV30; abundance: few; CDR3aa: CAFRSSSYNSPLHF
v_gene: TRBV7-3; abundance: -; CDR3aa: CASSLGLAGAREQFF
v_gene: TRBV7-2; abundance: -; CDR3aa: CASSPRQNEKLFF
v_gene: TRBV7-9; abundance: -; CDR3aa: CSSSLTSGGAINEQFF
v_gene: TRBV7-9; abundance: -; CDR3aa: CASSLERSTEAFF
v_gene: TRBV7-9; abundance: -; CDR3aa: CASSFFQGTGNTIYF
v_gene: TRBV20-1; abundance: -; CDR3aa: CSATGPHEQYF
v_gene: TRBV30; abundance: few; CDR3aa: CAWSRGLAGQDTQYF
v_gene: TRBV28; abundance: -; CDR3aa: CASSPPNKNTDTQYF
v_gene: TRBV6-1; abundance: -; CDR3aa: CASIPTGANNEQFF
v_gene: TRBV2; abundance: -; CDR3aa: CASRDRGRWAEAFF
v_gene: TRBV6-1; abundance: -; CDR3aa: CASSEASGGGTDTQYF
v_gene: TRBV5-1; abundance: few; CDR3aa: CASSLAPSAGTYNSPLHF
v_gene: TRBV7-6; abundance: -; CDR3aa: CASSLTSGPNTGELFF
v_gene: TRBV5-4; abundance: -; CDR3aa: CASSLASRTGGGEQFF
v_gene: TRBV7-9; abundance: -; CDR3aa: CASSPGTGAYNEQFF
v_gene: TRBV15; abundance: -; CDR3aa: CATSRAPGTTNEKLFF
v_gene: TRBV7-9; abundance: -; CDR3aa: CASSSVWAHASPLHF
v_gene: TRBV6-1; abundance: -; CDR3aa: CASGAGVLGNQPQHF
v_gene: TRBV6-5; abundance: -; CDR3aa: CASSYAGNYGYTF
v_gene: TRBV2; abundance: -; CDR3aa: CASNRGGGTEAFF
v_gene: TRBV10-3; abundance: -; CDR3aa: CAISESGSGGPKTQYF
v_gene: TRBV6-6; abundance: -; CDR3aa: CASSYLRGLATEAFF
v_gene: TRBV5-1; abundance: -; CDR3aa: CASSLATGQFNYGYTF
v_gene: TRBV30; abundance: -; CDR3aa: CAWRAPDRMNTEAFF
v_gene: TRBV5-4; abundance: once; CDR3aa: CATYLRGGTDTQYF
v_gene: TRBV5-1; abundance: -; CDR3aa: CASSGTGATSGNTIYF
v_gene: TRBV19; abundance: once; CDR3aa: CASSIGRGETQYF
v_gene: TRBV6-5; abundance: -; CDR3aa: CASRWATGESEQYF
v_gene: TRBV6-6; abundance: -; CDR3aa: CASREATNEKLFF
v_gene: TRBV28; abundance: -; CDR3aa: CASSFRGFSSGANVLTF
v_gene: TRBV5-1; abundance: -; CDR3aa: CASSKAGTGNTDTQYF
v_gene: TRBV5-3; abundance: -; CDR3aa: CARNYHRRTNTGELFF
v_gene: TRBV7-9; abundance: -; CDR3aa: CASSFTRTEAFF